These T cell receptor beta chains were read from a single sample in a study of T cell changes during pregnancy in multiple sclerosis. The assay was immunoSEQ multiplex PCR, and TCRdb's table has in-frame clones only and misses some. The sample contains approximately 97,000 clones, 91% of which appear only once. Sample: peripheral blood, taken after pregnancy. The source of these receptors is a female donor in good health, enrolled as a control in a pregnancy study. Both conserved end residues are part of each CDR3. The D gene is left open where the match is weak. Clone sizes are given selectively: once, few, many, or a class where the clone is expanded.

V gene	J gene	D gene	clone size	CDR3 protein	CDR3 DNA
TRBV5-5	TRBJ2-1	TRBD2	.	CASSLAASGGYNEQFF	TGTGCCAGCAGCTTGGCCGCTAGCGGGGGCTACAATGAGCAGTTCTTC
TRBV14	TRBJ1-2	TRBD1	.	CASSQTPMFQGANGYTF	TGTGCCAGCAGCCAAACCCCCATGTTCCAGGGGGCGAATGGCTACACCTTC
TRBV6-1	TRBJ1-6	.	.	CASSEAQTTLHF	TGTGCCAGCAGTGAAGCGCAAACAACCCTCCACTTT
TRBV7-9	TRBJ2-1	TRBD2	.	CASSLAGGNNEQFF	TGTGCCAGCAGCTTAGCGGGGGGGAACAATGAGCAGTTCTTC
TRBV19	TRBJ1-3	TRBD1	.	CASSPRQGGNGNTIYF	TGTGCCAGTAGTCCCCGACAGGGGGGAAATGGAAACACCATATATTTT
TRBV12-5	TRBJ1-1	TRBD1	.	CASGLSTGGNTEAFF	TGTGCTAGTGGTTTGAGTACAGGGGGAAACACTGAAGCTTTCTTT
TRBV7-9	TRBJ2-2	TRBD2	.	CASSLVASGVDTGELFF	TGTGCCAGCAGCTTAGTGGCTAGCGGGGTGGACACCGGGGAGCTGTTTTTT
TRBV4-1	TRBJ1-2	.	.	CASSQGRQNGYTF	TGCGCCAGCAGCCAGGGCCGACAGAATGGCTACACCTTC
TRBV5-1	TRBJ1-6	.	.	CASSFLAGALGDSPLHF	TGCGCCAGCAGCTTCCTGGCAGGGGCCCTGGGGGATTCACCCCTCCACTTT
TRBV28	TRBJ2-7	TRBD1	.	CASSATGGLHYEQYF	TGTGCCAGCAGCGCCACAGGGGGACTCCACTACGAGCAGTACTTC
TRBV6-5	TRBJ2-5	TRBD2	.	CASRDPRGGETQYF	TGTGCCAGCAGAGACCCCCGGGGGGGAGAGACCCAGTACTTC
TRBV6-5	TRBJ2-5	TRBD2	.	CASRRRTSGQETQYF	TGTGCCAGCAGACGCCGGACTAGCGGACAAGAGACCCAGTACTTC
TRBV4-2	TRBJ2-5	TRBD1	.	CASSQKGTVQETQYF	TGTGCCAGCAGCCAGAAAGGGACAGTCCAAGAGACCCAGTACTTC
TRBV10-3	TRBJ1-1	.	.	CAISESTGNTEAFF	TGTGCCATCAGTGAGTCGACAGGGAACACTGAAGCTTTCTTT
TRBV4-3	TRBJ2-2	.	.	CASSQDFPWLNTGELFF	TGCGCCAGCAGCCAAGATTTCCCGTGGCTGAACACCGGGGAGCTGTTTTTT
TRBV6-5	TRBJ1-2	TRBD1	.	CASSYLTTGDNGYTF	TGTGCCAGCAGTTACTTGACGACAGGGGACAATGGCTACACCTTC
TRBV7-3	TRBJ2-3	TRBD2	.	CASSLMGTSGGGTDTQYF	TGTGCCAGCAGCTTAATGGGGACTAGCGGGGGGGGTACAGATACGCAGTATTTT
TRBV7-2	TRBJ1-1	.	once	CASSLGAASGTEAFF	TGTGCCAGCAGCTTAGGGGCCGCGTCGGGGACTGAAGCTTTCTTT
TRBV7-9	TRBJ1-3	.	.	CASSLIPRVSGNTIYF	TGTGCCAGCAGCTTAATTCCCAGGGTGTCTGGAAACACCATATATTTT
TRBV28	TRBJ1-1	TRBD1	.	CASSLSTGTGFSEAFF	TGTGCCAGCAGTTTATCTACCGGGACAGGGTTTTCTGAAGCTTTCTTT
TRBV27	TRBJ1-1	TRBD1	.	CASSWGTGGNTEAFF	TGTGCCAGCAGTTGGGGGACAGGGGGGAACACTGAAGCTTTCTTT
TRBV28	TRBJ2-2	TRBD2	once	CASSRTSGGVGELFF	TGTGCCAGCAGCCGGACTAGCGGGGGGGTCGGGGAGCTGTTTTTT
TRBV4-1	TRBJ2-3	.	once	CASSQDLSVRGYF	TGCGCCAGCAGCCAAGATCTTAGCGTAAGAGGGTATTTT
TRBV5-1	TRBJ2-5	TRBD2	.	CASSLAASGGQETQYF	TGCGCCAGCAGCTTGGCGGCTAGCGGGGGACAAGAGACCCAGTACTTC
TRBV5-4	TRBJ1-1	.	.	CASSPLPGRGNTEAFF	TGTGCCAGCAGCCCCCTTCCAGGGAGGGGGAACACTGAAGCTTTCTTT
TRBV4-3	TRBJ1-4	.	.	CASSEAGAGEKLFF	TGCGCCAGCAGCGAAGCAGGGGCAGGAGAAAAACTGTTTTTT
TRBV4-2	TRBJ2-7	TRBD2	.	CASSPQTSGGSYEQYF	TGTGCCAGCAGTCCACAGACTAGCGGGGGATCCTACGAGCAGTACTTC
TRBV28	TRBJ2-2	.	.	CASSPGTPNTGELFF	TGTGCCAGCAGTCCCGGGACTCCGAACACCGGGGAGCTGTTTTTT
TRBV18	TRBJ2-5	.	few	CASSPSGETQYF	TGTGCCAGCTCACCATCGGGAGAGACCCAGTACTTC
TRBV13	TRBJ2-3	TRBD2	.	CASSGQLAGGTDTQYF	TGTGCCAGCAGCGGCCAGTTAGCGGGGGGAACAGATACGCAGTATTTT
TRBV15	TRBJ1-1	.	few	CATSRDKWTDTEAFF	TGTGCCACCAGCAGAGATAAATGGACAGACACTGAAGCTTTCTTT
TRBV15	TRBJ1-1	.	.	CATSRTSGGTPEAFF	TGTGCCACCAGCAGGACCTCAGGAGGGACCCCTGAAGCTTTCTTT
TRBV7-9	TRBJ1-4	TRBD1	.	CASSSLGGQTTNEKLFF	TGTGCCAGCAGCTCCTTAGGGGGACAGACAACTAATGAAAAACTGTTTTTT
TRBV20-1	TRBJ1-4	.	.	CSAPVNEKLFF	TGCAGTGCCCCCGTAAATGAAAAACTGTTTTTT
TRBV7-2	TRBJ2-7	TRBD2	.	CASRVAGSSYEQYF	TGTGCCAGCAGGGTAGCGGGGAGCTCCTACGAGCAGTACTTC
TRBV7-3	TRBJ1-1	TRBD1	.	CASSSRDRAEAFF	TGTGCCAGCAGCTCCCGGGACAGGGCTGAAGCTTTCTTT
TRBV5-1	TRBJ2-1	TRBD2	.	CASSPLAGAYNEQFF	TGCGCCAGCAGCCCCTTAGCGGGGGCCTACAATGAGCAGTTCTTC
TRBV10-3	TRBJ2-1	TRBD2	.	CAISDRTSGGTYNEQFF	TGTGCCATCAGTGACAGGACTAGCGGGGGGACCTACAATGAGCAGTTCTTC
TRBV5-8	TRBJ2-1	.	.	CASRWGTSNNEQFF	TGTGCCAGCAGGTGGGGGACAAGTAACAATGAGCAGTTCTTC
TRBV11-3	TRBJ2-7	.	.	CASSLDTVSEQYF	TGTGCCAGCAGCTTAGATACGGTGAGCGAGCAGTACTTC
TRBV5-1	TRBJ2-1	.	.	CASSTLQAARSYNEQFF	TGCGCCAGCAGCACTCTACAGGCGGCTCGCTCCTACAATGAGCAGTTCTTC
TRBV9	TRBJ2-5	.	.	CASSVLGRGQETQYF	TGTGCCAGCAGCGTTCTAGGCCGCGGCCAAGAGACCCAGTACTTC
TRBV6-5	TRBJ2-7	TRBD1	once	CASSYTPSTGVYEQYF	TGTGCCAGCAGTTACACTCCGTCGACAGGGGTCTACGAGCAGTACTTC
TRBV4-3	TRBJ2-2	.	once	CASSQGGAVTGELFF	TGCGCCAGCAGCCAAGGAGGTGCGGTAACCGGGGAGCTGTTTTTT
TRBV14	TRBJ1-6	TRBD1	once	CASSQSTGGNSPLHF	TGTGCCAGCAGCCAGTCGACAGGGGGGAATTCACCCCTCCACTTT
TRBV12-5	TRBJ2-6	TRBD1	.	CASGSFGTVGVSGANVLTF	TGTGCTAGTGGTTCCTTCGGGACAGTTGGGGTTTCTGGGGCCAACGTCCTGACTTTC
TRBV7-8	TRBJ1-4	TRBD1	.	CASSPRTGQGYLFF	TGTGCCAGCAGCCCTCGGACGGGACAGGGGTACCTGTTTTTT
TRBV5-1	TRBJ2-5	TRBD1	.	CASSLVGTGREETQYF	TGCGCCAGCAGCTTGGTTGGGACAGGGAGGGAAGAGACCCAGTACTTC
TRBV12-5	TRBJ2-7	TRBD1	.	CASSGDRGMIYEQYF	TGTGCTAGTAGCGGGGACAGGGGAATGATCTACGAGCAGTACTTC
TRBV15	TRBJ2-1	TRBD1	.	CATSGDRRNEQFF	TGTGCCACCAGCGGGGACAGACGCAATGAGCAGTTCTTC
TRBV18	TRBJ1-6	TRBD1	.	CASSPREGTDNSPLHF	TGTGCCAGCTCACCTCGTGAGGGGACAGATAATTCACCCCTCCACTTT
TRBV5-4	TRBJ2-2	TRBD2	.	CASSTGLAGGTGELFF	TGTGCCAGCAGCACTGGACTAGCGGGGGGTACCGGGGAGCTGTTTTTT
TRBV4-1	TRBJ2-3	.	.	CASSQDQWDTQYF	TGCGCCAGCAGCCAAGATCAGTGGGATACGCAGTATTTT
TRBV15	TRBJ1-1	.	.	CATSRKGRPTEAFF	TGTGCCACCAGCAGGAAAGGGAGGCCCACTGAAGCTTTCTTT
TRBV7-3	TRBJ2-2	TRBD1	.	CASSLGTANTGELFF	TGTGCCAGCAGCTTGGGGACAGCGAACACCGGGGAGCTGTTTTTT
TRBV7-8	TRBJ2-6	.	.	CASSSTGSSAGANVLTF	TGTGCCAGCAGCTCAACAGGGAGCTCGGCTGGGGCCAACGTCCTGACTTTC
TRBV29-1	TRBJ1-2	.	once	CSVRQVFRGVGGYTF	TGCAGCGTCCGACAGGTCTTCCGCGGTGTAGGTGGCTACACCTTC
TRBV4-1	TRBJ2-3	TRBD2	.	CASSHPSGGTDTQYF	TGCGCCAGCAGCCATCCTAGCGGGGGCACAGATACGCAGTATTTT
TRBV7-9	TRBJ1-1	.	once	CASSLAAGSRTEAFF	TGTGCCAGCAGCTTAGCGGCGGGGAGCAGGACTGAAGCTTTCTTT